Below are 8 T cell receptor beta chains sequenced from a single sample in a study of tumor-infiltrating lymphocytes in primary liver carcinoma. Co-extracting RNA and DNA was done with 20-30 mg of unsorted bulk tissue as input. TCR beta cDNA came from 400 to 500 ng total RNA, primed with a constant-region primer. Slightly modified ARM-PCR served as the procedure for the TCR beta libraries. These libraries came from three rounds of nested multiplex PCR. The opening two PCR rounds, roughly 11 cycles each, paired TRBV1-TRBV30 forward primers with a C-beta reverse primer. Via MiXCR, TCRdb re-called the multiplex PCR reads, giving one row per CDR3 protein. The sample records 99,000 or so distinct CDR3 sequences, 82% being singletons. The specimen sequenced was liver tumor tissue from sampling region 3. Subset specified: tumor region T3, left-lateral pole. These receptors originate from a middle-aged man with primary liver carcinoma and hepatitis B virus infection.

The V gene is TRBV6-5, the J gene TRBJ2-1, with TRBD2 matching 9 bases. Germline V gene data show CDR1 as MNHEY and CDR2 as SVGAGI. The CDR3 has 11 residues. CDR3 DNA: TGTACTAGCAGCCTTAGCGGGAGGCAGTTCTTC. It encodes CTSSLSGRQFF.

As concerns this clonotype: A junction boundary mismatches the germline segment, possibly from a read error. This chain uses TRBV4-2 with TRBJ1-2; D not certain. This CDR3 has 14 amino acids. The germline CDR1 and CDR2 sequences are LGHNA and YNFKEQ. The CDR3 sequence is CVSSPLEGNYGYAF. The CDR3 nucleotides are TGTGTCAGCAGCCCCTTAGAAGGGAACTATGGCTACGCCTTC.

A single count supports this clonotype. Sequence at one end of the junction differs from germline and may be a read error. V gene TRBV12-3 or TRBV12-4 combines with J gene TRBJ1-1, with no clear D. CDR3 length: 11 residues. Written as DNA, the CDR3 is TGTGGCAGCAGTTTAACCACGGAAGCTTTCTTT. This gives the protein CGSSLTTEAFF.

The V call is TRBV6-5, the J call TRBJ1-2; D is uncertain. The CDR3 loop spans 12 amino acids. The germline V gene encodes CDR1 MNHEY and CDR2 SVGAGI. The ends were cut back, 7 bases at V and 11 bases at J, with 17 bases in the middle. The CDR3 reads CASISIVYVYTF. The CDR3 DNA reads TGTGCCAGCATATCGATAGTCTATGTATACACCTTC.

This clonotype was counted a few times. V gene TRBV19 combines with J gene TRBJ2-7, with 8 positions matching TRBD1. There are 13 residues in the CDR3. CDR1 is LNHDA, CDR2 SQIVND, per germline (reference sequence). CDR3 coding DNA: TGTGCTTCGAGGGGGGACAGGTCCTACGAGCAGTACTTC. It specifies CASRGDRSYEQYF.

About this clonotype itself: An end of the junction does not agree with germline; a read error may underlie this. The rearrangement joins TRBV11-1 to TRBJ2-7, with 9 bases lining up with TRBD1. The CDR3 sequence is 16 residues long. From germline, CDR1 is SGHAT and CDR2 FQDESV (reference sequence). CDR3 sequence reads: CANSSDPGQGSYEHYF. The DNA of the CDR3 is TGTGCCAACAGCTCTGATCCGGGACAGGGTTCCTACGAGCATTACTTC.

The sample holds many counts of this clonotype. The chain links TRBV9 to TRBJ2-7; TRBD1 matches 9 bases. After removal of 0 bases from V and 5 bases from J, the junction contained 6 bases not matched to a gene. The length of the CDR3 is 15 residues. Per the germline V gene, CDR1 is SGDLS and CDR2 is YYNGEE. The CDR3 nucleotides read TGTGCCAGCAGCGTAGGTTGGGACAGGGCCCACGAGCAGTACTTC. This translates into CASSVGWDRAHEQYF.

Worth noting for this clonotype: One junction end does not reproduce the germline sequence, and a read error may be involved. The V call is TRBV11-1, the J call TRBJ2-7; 7 bases map to TRBD1. Per germline, CDR1 SGHAT and CDR2 FQDESV (reference sequence). This CDR3 is 13 amino acids long. This CDR3 reads CTSRGKRFYEQYF. In nucleotides, the CDR3 is TGTACCAGCAGGGGGAAGCGATTCTACGAGCAATACTTC. The full variable domain, with the rest looked up from reference TRBV11-1 and TRBJ2-7, is EAEVAQSPRYKITEKSQAVAFWCDPISGHATLYWYRQILGQGPELLVQFQDESVVDDSQLPKDRFSAERLKGVDSTLKIQPAELGDSAMYLCTSRGKRFYEQYFGPGTRLTVT.